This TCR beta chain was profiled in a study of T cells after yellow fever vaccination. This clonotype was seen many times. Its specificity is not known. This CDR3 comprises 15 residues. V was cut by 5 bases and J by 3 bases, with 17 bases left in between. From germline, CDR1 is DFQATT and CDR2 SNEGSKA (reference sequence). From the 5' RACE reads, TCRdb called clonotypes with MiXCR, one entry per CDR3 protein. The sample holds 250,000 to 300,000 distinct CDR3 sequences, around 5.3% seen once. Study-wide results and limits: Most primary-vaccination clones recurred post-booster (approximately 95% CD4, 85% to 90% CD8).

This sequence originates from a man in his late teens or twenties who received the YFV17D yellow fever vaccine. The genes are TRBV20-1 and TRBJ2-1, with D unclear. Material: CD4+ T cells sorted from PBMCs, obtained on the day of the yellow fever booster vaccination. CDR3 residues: CSASTGRTFYNEQFF. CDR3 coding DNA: TGCAGTGCTTCGACTGGCCGTACATTCTACAATGAGCAGTTCTTC.